These 12 T cell receptor beta chains originate from one sample sequenced in a study of beta chain features in type 1 diabetes. As every portion of the isolated RNA was reverse transcribed, the sequencing read expressed TCRB transcripts. TCRdb keeps only in-frame clones here, not all; method: immunoSEQ multiplex PCR. The repertoire holds about 370,000 clones, around 10% seen once, with 0.6% in the top ten. Their cognate antigens are unknown. Notes on the study in general: Moderate but significant shortening of TCRB CDR3s was recorded in all four CD4+ subsets from Type 1 diabetes patients.

Sequencing was carried out using central memory CD4+ T cells from blood. All receptors come from a man in his thirties or forties with type 1 diabetes.

This chain connects TRBV7-7 to TRBJ2-1, with D hard to call. The CDR3 sequence is 13 residues long. CDR1 and CDR2 (germline): SSHAT, FNYEAQ (reference sequence). Trimming took 2 bases from V and 10 from J, leaving 12 bases between them. The CDR3 sequence: CASSLSVDAEQFF. Here the CDR3 DNA reads TGTGCCAGCAGCTTATCAGTGGACGCCGAGCAGTTCTTC.

This clone was detected a few times. Other DNA sequences of this sample code for an identical CDR3. The chain combines TRBV5-1 with TRBJ1-5, with D uncertain. V lost 0 bases and J 0 bases, leaving 1 base between the germline ends. This CDR3 comprises 13 residues. Germline CDR1 reads SGHRS; CDR2 reads YFSETQ. The CDR3 spells CASSLDSNQPQHF. CDR3 DNA: TGCGCCAGCAGCTTGGATAGCAATCAGCCCCAGCATTTT.

This clone was observed a handful of times. The gene calls are TRBV18 and TRBJ2-1, with D possibly TRBD2 on 6 matching bases. The V end lost 1 base, the J end lost 3 bases, and 16 bases lay between the germline ends. The CDR3 contains 17 residues. CDR1 KGHSH and CDR2 LQKENI come from the germline V gene. In DNA form, the CDR3 reads TGTGCCAGCTCACCACGTATAGACGGGAGTGGCTACAATGAGCAGTTCTTC. Translated, it gives CASSPRIDGSGYNEQFF.

V and J are TRBV9 and TRBJ2-5; TRBD1 aligns across 9 bases. This CDR3 has 14 amino acids. V shed 4 bases, J shed 5 bases, and the junction held 6 bases outside the gene matches. Per germline, CDR1 SGDLS and CDR2 YYNGEE. The CDR3 sequence is CASSIQGAGETQYF. The CDR3 nucleotides read TGTGCCAGCAGCATACAGGGGGCGGGGGAGACCCAGTACTTC.

This clone occurred a few times. CDR3 residues: CASSSHRATNEEKLFF. The CDR3 region has the DNA TGTGCCAGCAGTTCTCACCGGGCAACTAATGAGGAAAAACTGTTTTTT. The chain carries TRBV6-6 and TRBJ1-4; the D is unclear. With 4 bases removed from V and 8 bases from J, the gap between germline ends came to 20 bases. CDR1 is MNHNY, CDR2 SVGAGI, per germline (reference sequence). The CDR3 consists of 16 residues.

Only a few counts were recorded for this clone. The rearrangement links TRBV9 to TRBJ2-2; 9 bases match TRBD2. The CDR3 has 17 residues. The germline CDR1 and CDR2 sequences are SGDLS and YYNGEE. V was pared by 0 bases and J by 8 bases, with 11 bases of the junction left unmatched. As DNA, the CDR3 is TGTGCCAGCAGCGTAGTAGCTAGCGGGAAAACTTCTGGGGAGCTGTTTTTT. This encodes CASSVVASGKTSGELFF.

Points on this clone: Given a much more abundant clone one base away, this may be a read error. This chain links TRBV6-1 with TRBJ2-7; 9 bases agree with TRBD1. Germline V gene sequence: CDR1 MNHNS, CDR2 SASEGT. The CDR3 contains 18 residues. The CDR3 sequence: CARSAGTGLRAGWGEQYF. DNA of the CDR3: TGTGCCCGCAGTGCCGGGACAGGGTTAAGGGCGGGATGGGGCGAGCAGTACTTC.

V and J are TRBV7-3 and TRBJ2-1, with TRBD2 matching over 9 bases. Germline loops: CDR1 SGHTA, CDR2 FQGTGA. This CDR3 has 15 amino acids. Trimming at V came to 6 bases and at J to 7 bases, leaving 10 bases not matched to a gene. The CDR3 nucleotides are TGTGCCAGCAGTAGCGGGAGTAAGATTTGGAATGAGCAGTTCTTC. Its protein is CASSSGSKIWNEQFF.

The chain combines TRBV27 with TRBJ2-3; 9 nucleotides agree with TRBD2. The CDR3 is made up of 15 amino acids. The V and J ends lost 3 bases and 7 bases, in that order; junction bases with no gene match: 8. CDR1 and CDR2 (germline): MNHEY, SMNVEV (reference sequence). CDR3 bases: TGTGCCAGCAGTTTCTGGGCGGGAGGGCCGAATACGCAGTATTTT. Its translation: CASSFWAGGPNTQYF.

Only a few counts were recorded for this clone. The chain combines TRBV6-5 with TRBJ1-5; tentatively, D is TRBD1 (5 bases). The CDR3 consists of 15 residues. V was cut by 2 bases and J by 4 bases, with 12 bases left in between. The germline V gene has CDR1 MNHEY and CDR2 SVGAGI. In nucleotides, the CDR3 is TGTGCCAGCAGTTACGGGGGAGGGCGGAATCAGCCCCAGCATTTT. Translating it yields CASSYGGGRNQPQHF.

This rearrangement joins TRBV9 to TRBJ1-2, with 9 bases matching TRBD1. Trimming cost V 3 bases and J 5 bases; bases outside gene matches: 8. CDR1 and CDR2 (germline): SGDLS, YYNGEE. The CDR3 is made up of 15 amino acids. Here the CDR3 DNA reads TGTGCCAGCAGCGGGACAGGGGATTACCGATATGGCTACACCTTC. Translation: CASSGTGDYRYGYTF.

The table lists this clone with a few counts. The chain uses TRBV4-1 and TRBJ1-3, with D maybe TRBD1 (5 bases). Germline V CDR1 and CDR2: MGHRA, YSYEKL. The CDR3 extends over 15 amino acids. Between the trimmed V and J ends, which lost 0 bases and 6 bases, there was a span of 12 bases. The CDR3 protein is CASSQDVTEINTIYF. The CDR3 DNA is TGCGCCAGCAGCCAAGATGTGACAGAGATAAACACCATATATTTT.